Each of the 9 T cell receptor beta chains below was sequenced from the same sample in a study of cytomegalovirus exposure and HLA in healthy donors (dated by TCRdb to about 2017). The library came from the immunoSEQ multiplex PCR assay. In TCRdb, the immuneACCESS table is reduced to in-frame sequences with V and J assigned. These tables do not hold every clone; where another copy was compared, an unresolved V gene accounts for under half, and the others remain unexplained. Recorded for this sample are 300,000 to 350,000 clones; nearly 90% of them occurred a single time. The ten largest make up approximately 0.9% of the sample. Sequenced input: PBMCs. These receptors were collected from a man aged 25 to 45 in good health and CMV-seronegative.

V is TRBV30 and J is TRBJ2-3; 7 nucleotides agree with TRBD1. Germline V gene data show CDR1 as GTSNPN and CDR2 as SVGIG (reference sequence). After removal of 4 bases from V and 3 bases from J, the junction contained 10 bases not matched to a gene. The CDR3 extends over 15 amino acids. The CDR3 loop is CAWMQGGRLTDTQYF. CDR3 in DNA: TGTGCCTGGATGCAAGGGGGCAGATTGACAGATACGCAGTATTTT.

V is TRBV4-2 and J is TRBJ1-3; the D is unclear. Germline CDR1 is LGHNA and CDR2 is YNFKEQ. The CDR3 has 18 residues. The ends were cut back, 0 bases at V and 8 bases at J, with 23 bases in the middle. The CDR3 loop is CASSQDWRLDTYGDTIYF. In DNA, the CDR3 is TGTGCCAGCAGCCAAGATTGGAGGCTAGACACCTATGGGGACACCATATATTTT.

The V and J genes are TRBV19 and TRBJ2-7, with 9 bases identical to TRBD1. CDR3 length: 15 amino acids. The ends lost 5 bases at V and 0 bases at J; junction bases unmatched: 5. In germline, CDR1 is LNHDA, CDR2 SQIVND (reference sequence). The CDR3, as DNA: TGTGCCAGTAGTCCCCGGGACAGGGTCTCCTACGAGCAGTACTTC. Translated, it gives CASSPRDRVSYEQYF.

The rearrangement links TRBV6-4 to TRBJ2-3; 10 bases align to TRBD2. The V segment lost 6 bases and the J segment 2 bases; nucleotides outside the gene matches: 5. The CDR3 is 15 residues long. Germline V gene sequence: CDR1 MRHNA, CDR2 SNTAGT. This CDR3 reads CASRPSGGNTDTQYF. The CDR3 coding sequence is TGTGCCAGCAGACCTAGCGGGGGAAACACAGATACGCAGTATTTT.

CDR3 sequence (DNA): TGTGCCAGCAGCGTACAGAGCTCTGGAAACACCATATATTTT. It yields the protein CASSVQSSGNTIYF. This chain connects TRBV7-2 to TRBJ1-3, with no clear D. Trimming took off 5 bases at V and 0 bases at J, with 8 bases between the two ends. There are 14 residues in the CDR3. In germline, CDR1 is SGHTA, CDR2 FQGNSA.

V gene TRBV4-3 combines with J gene TRBJ2-1; possibly TRBD1 for D (6 bases). This CDR3 region has 18 residues. Germline V lookup: CDR1 LGHNA, CDR2 YSLEER. Trimming cost V 0 bases and J 7 bases, with 22 bases left between them. CDR3: CASSQDIAGQNLRNEQFF. CDR3 nucleotide sequence: TGCGCCAGCAGCCAAGATATTGCAGGACAGAACCTAAGGAATGAGCAGTTCTTC.

The rearrangement links TRBV7-2 to TRBJ2-7, with D maybe TRBD1 (6 bases). V was pared by 5 bases and J by 2 bases, with 10 bases between. Germline-derived CDR1 and CDR2 are SGHTA and FQGNSA. The CDR3 spans 13 residues. The CDR3 protein is CASSRDRTYEQYF. CDR3 bases: TGTGCCAGCAGCCGCGACAGGACCTACGAGCAGTACTTC.

This clone was detected only a few times. V and J are TRBV28 and TRBJ2-5, with 12 bases fitting TRBD2. Germline V lookup: CDR1 MDHEN, CDR2 SYDVKM. CDR3 length: 17 amino acids. The V gene end was trimmed by 4 bases and the J gene end by 5 bases; junction bases not matched to a gene: 11. The CDR3 region is CASSSPSGGAVGETQYF. CDR3 in DNA: TGTGCCAGCAGTTCCCCTAGCGGGGGGGCTGTGGGGGAGACCCAGTACTTC. The variable domain in full, completed from reference TRBV28 and TRBJ2-5, reads DVKVTQSSRYLVKRTGEKVFLECVQDMDHENMFWYRQDPGLGLRLIYFSYDVKMKEKGDIPEGYSVSREKKERFSLILESASTNQTSMYLCASSSPSGGAVGETQYFGPGTRLLVL.

The rearrangement links TRBV13 to TRBJ2-7, with 8 bases lining up with TRBD1. CDR3 length: 14 residues. From germline, CDR1 is PRHDT and CDR2 FYEKMQ (reference sequence). Trimming removed 6 bases from V and 0 bases from J; junction bases left unmatched: 4. The CDR3 DNA follows: TGTGCCAGCAGAGCCGGGACAGGCTCCTACGAGCAGTACTTC. Residues: CASRAGTGSYEQYF.